The following is a TCR beta chain sequence with its context. The sample is drawn from a study of cytomegalovirus exposure and HLA in healthy donors. Trimming shortened V by 3 bases and J by 6 bases, and 17 bases separated the two germline ends. Germline CDR1 is LNHDA and CDR2 is SQIVND (reference sequence). The CDR3 contains 15 residues. This PCR relied on a set of 60 Vbeta primers and 13 Jbeta primers. The protocol was immunoSEQ multiplex PCR, while the TCRdb copy is restricted to in-frame clones and leaves out a portion. The sample lists approximately 140,000 clones; about three quarters were seen once.

This TCR was sampled from a woman between 40 and 55 years old in good health and CMV-seronegative. The gene calls are TRBV19 and TRBJ1-2; D might be TRBD1 (5 bases). The specimen sequenced was PBMCs. The CDR3 coding sequence is TGTGCCAGTAGTATGGTCCAGGGTAAAGTCAATGGCTACACCTTC. As protein: CASSMVQGKVNGYTF. Using reference TRBV19 and TRBJ1-2 for the parts outside the CDR3, the full variable domain is DGGITQSPKYLFRKEGQNVTLSCEQNLNHDAMYWYRQDPGQGLRLIYYSQIVNDFQKGDIAEGYSVSREKKESFPLTVTSAQKNPTAFYLCASSMVQGKVNGYTFGSGTRLTVV.